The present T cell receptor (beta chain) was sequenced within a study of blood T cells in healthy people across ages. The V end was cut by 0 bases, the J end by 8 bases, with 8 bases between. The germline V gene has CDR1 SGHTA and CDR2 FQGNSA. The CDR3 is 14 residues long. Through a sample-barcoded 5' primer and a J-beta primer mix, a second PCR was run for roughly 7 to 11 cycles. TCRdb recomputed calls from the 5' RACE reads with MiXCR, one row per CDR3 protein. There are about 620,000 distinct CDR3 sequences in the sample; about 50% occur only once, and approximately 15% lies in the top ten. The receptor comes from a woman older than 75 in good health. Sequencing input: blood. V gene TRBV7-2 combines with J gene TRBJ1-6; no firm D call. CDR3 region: CASSLAQGHSPLHF. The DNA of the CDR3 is TGTGCCAGCAGCTTAGCGCAAGGGCATTCACCCCTCCACTTT.